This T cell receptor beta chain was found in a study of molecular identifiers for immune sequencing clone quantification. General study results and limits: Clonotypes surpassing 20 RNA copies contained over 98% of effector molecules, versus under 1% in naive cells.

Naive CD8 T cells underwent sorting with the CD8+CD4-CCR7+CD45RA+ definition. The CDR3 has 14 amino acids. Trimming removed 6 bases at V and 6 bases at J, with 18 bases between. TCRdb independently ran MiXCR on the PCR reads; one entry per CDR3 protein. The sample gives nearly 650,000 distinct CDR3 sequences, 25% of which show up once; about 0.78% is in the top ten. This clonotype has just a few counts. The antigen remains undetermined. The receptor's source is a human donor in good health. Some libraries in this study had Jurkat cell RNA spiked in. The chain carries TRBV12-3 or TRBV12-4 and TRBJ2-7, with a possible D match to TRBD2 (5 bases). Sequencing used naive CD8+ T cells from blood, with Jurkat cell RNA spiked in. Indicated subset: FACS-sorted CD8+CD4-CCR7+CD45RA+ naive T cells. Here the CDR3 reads CASSHDTPGFEQYF. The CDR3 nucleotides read TGTGCCAGCAGCCACGATACCCCGGGGTTCGAGCAGTACTTC.